This T cell receptor (beta chain) was retrieved from a study of shared clonotypes between healthy human individuals. CDR3 length: 14 amino acids. Trimming took off 3 bases at V and 0 bases at J, with 9 bases between the two ends. Germline CDR1 reads GTSNPN; CDR2 reads SVGIG (reference sequence). Sequenced by immunoSEQ multiplex PCR; TCRdb stores in-frame clones only, minus some. The top ten clones hold around 0.13% of a sample with some 2.1 million clones, roughly 94% of them seen once. This chain joins TRBV30 and TRBJ2-4, with D unclear. The material sequenced was naive CD4+ T cells sorted from blood. Documented subset: CD45RA+ positively selected. The receptor was derived from a man aged 18 to 35 in good health. This chain's CDR3 is CAWSNHLAKNIQYF. As DNA, the CDR3 is TGTGCCTGGAGCAACCATTTAGCCAAAAACATTCAGTACTTC. Using reference TRBV30 and TRBJ2-4 for the parts outside the CDR3, the full variable domain is SQTIHQWPATLVQPVGSPLSLECTVEGTSNPNLYWYRQAAGRGLQLLFYSVGIGQISSEVPQNLSASRPQDRQFILSSKKLLLSDSGFYLCAWSNHLAKNIQYFGAGTRLSVL.